This T cell receptor (beta chain) was documented in a study of blood T cell repertoires in COVID-19. Across the whole study: Collection of acute and convalescent COVID-19 samples took place in the United States, Italy and Spain. T cells, B-cell-depleted T cells, or PBMCs supplied cDNA or gDNA.

CDR3 length equals 17 residues. The germline V gene encodes CDR1 ENHRY and CDR2 SYGVKD. V dropped 0 bases and J dropped 2 bases, with 17 bases sitting between them. Participants were aged 18 to 89 years, lived in over 20 US areas, and enrolled virtually. Clinical histories supplied by participants themselves formed the basis of cohort assignment. The protocol was immunoSEQ multiplex PCR, while the TCRdb copy is restricted to in-frame clones and leaves out a portion. The sample yields more than 250,000 clones, 90% seen once. The specimen was PBMCs or T cells enriched from blood (not recorded which). V is TRBV10-3 and J is TRBJ2-7; D ambiguous. This clonotype was sampled from a woman aged 18-29 years with acute COVID-19. The CDR3 DNA is TGTGCCATCAGTGAGTCGGGCTGGGCAGAATCAACCTACGAGCAGTACTTC. It is translated as CAISESGWAESTYEQYF.